The entry that follows covers one TCR beta chain sequence. Produced via immunoSEQ multiplex PCR; TCRdb's table is partial and in-frame only. The sample has around 63,000 clones, approximately 92% seen once; the top ten hold about 10%. Germline assignment: CDR1 SGHNT and CDR2 YYREEE (reference sequence). Trimming removed 7 bases from V and 2 bases from J, with 17 bases in between. This CDR3 is built from 15 residues. This sample is drawn from a study of OX40 agonist ivuxolimab in advanced cancers. Whole-study context: The study treated patients with ivuxolimab, an agonistic anti-OX40 (CD134) antibody. From roughly 20 to 79 years was the age range, with a mean of approximately 63 years, and over 80% were male.

The TCR was taken from an adult with an advanced solid tumor such as melanoma, head and neck, liver or kidney cancer. The gene calls are TRBV5-4 and TRBJ2-3; no reliable D call. The sample consisted of CD4+ or CD8+ T cells sorted from blood, taken in a trial of the OX40 agonist ivuxolimab. In nucleotides, the CDR3 is TGTGCCAGCCGAAATCGGGCGCAGGACACAGATACGCAGTATTTT. Encoded protein: CASRNRAQDTDTQYF.